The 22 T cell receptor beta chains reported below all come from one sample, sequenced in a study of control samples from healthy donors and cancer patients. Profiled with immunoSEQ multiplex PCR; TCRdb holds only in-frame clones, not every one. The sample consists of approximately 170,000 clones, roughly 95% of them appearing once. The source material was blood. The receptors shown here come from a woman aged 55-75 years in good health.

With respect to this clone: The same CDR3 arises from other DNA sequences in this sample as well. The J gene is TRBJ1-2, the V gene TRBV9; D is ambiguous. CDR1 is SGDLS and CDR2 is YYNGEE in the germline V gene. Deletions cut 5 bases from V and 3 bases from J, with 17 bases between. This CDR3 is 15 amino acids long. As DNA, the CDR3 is TGTGCCAGCAGTGTTTCTACCGAACAATACTATGGCTACACCTTC. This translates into CASSVSTEQYYGYTF.

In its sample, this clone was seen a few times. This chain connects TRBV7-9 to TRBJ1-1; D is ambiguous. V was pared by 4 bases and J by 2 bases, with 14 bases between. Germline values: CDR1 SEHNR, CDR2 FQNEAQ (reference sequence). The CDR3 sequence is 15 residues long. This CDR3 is CASSSQSRPNTEAFF. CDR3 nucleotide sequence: TGTGCCAGCAGCTCCCAGAGTAGGCCAAACACTGAAGCTTTCTTT.

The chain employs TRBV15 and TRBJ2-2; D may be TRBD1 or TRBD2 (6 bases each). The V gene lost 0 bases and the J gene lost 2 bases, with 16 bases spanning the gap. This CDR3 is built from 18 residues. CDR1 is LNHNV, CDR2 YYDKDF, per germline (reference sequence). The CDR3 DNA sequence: TGTGCCACCAGCAGAGATGGGGGGCCCGGCAGAAACACCGGGGAGCTGTTTTTT. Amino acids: CATSRDGGPGRNTGELFF.

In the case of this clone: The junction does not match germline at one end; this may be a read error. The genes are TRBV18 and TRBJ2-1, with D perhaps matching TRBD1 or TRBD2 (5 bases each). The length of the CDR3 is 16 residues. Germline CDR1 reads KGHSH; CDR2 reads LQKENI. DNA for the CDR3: TGTGTCAGCTCAGCCGGGACCCCCGAAGGCTACAATGAGCAGTTCTTC. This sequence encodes CVSSAGTPEGYNEQFF.

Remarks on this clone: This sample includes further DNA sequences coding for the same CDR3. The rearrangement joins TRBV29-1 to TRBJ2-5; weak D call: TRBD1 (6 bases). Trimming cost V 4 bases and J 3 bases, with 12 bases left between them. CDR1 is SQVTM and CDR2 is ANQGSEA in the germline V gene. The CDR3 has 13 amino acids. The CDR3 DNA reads TGCAGCGTTGCCACGTCAGGGGAAGAGACCCAGTACTTC. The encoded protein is CSVATSGEETQYF. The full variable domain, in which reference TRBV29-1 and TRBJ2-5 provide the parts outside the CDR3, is SAVISQKPSRDICQRGTSLTIQCQVDSQVTMMFWYRQQPGQSLTLIATANQGSEATYESGFVIDKFPISRPNLTFSTLTVSNMSPEDSSIYLCSVATSGEETQYFGPGTRLLVL.

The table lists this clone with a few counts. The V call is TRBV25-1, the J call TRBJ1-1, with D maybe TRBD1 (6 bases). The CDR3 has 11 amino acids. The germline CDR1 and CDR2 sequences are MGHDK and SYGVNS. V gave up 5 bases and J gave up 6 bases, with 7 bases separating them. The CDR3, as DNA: TGTGCCAGCAGTCGACAGGCTGAAGCTTTCTTT. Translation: CASSRQAEAFF.

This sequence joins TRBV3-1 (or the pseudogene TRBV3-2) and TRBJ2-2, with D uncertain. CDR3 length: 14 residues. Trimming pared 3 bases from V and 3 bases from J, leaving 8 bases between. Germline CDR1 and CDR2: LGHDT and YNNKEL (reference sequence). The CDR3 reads CASSHRSHTGELFF. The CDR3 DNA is TGTGCCAGCAGCCATAGGTCGCACACCGGGGAGCTGTTTTTT.

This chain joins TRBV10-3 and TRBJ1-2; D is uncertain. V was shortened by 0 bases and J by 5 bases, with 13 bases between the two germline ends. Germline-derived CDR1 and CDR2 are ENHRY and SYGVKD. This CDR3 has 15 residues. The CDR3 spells CAISESSWDTYGYTF. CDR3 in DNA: TGTGCCATCAGTGAGTCATCGTGGGATACATATGGCTACACCTTC.

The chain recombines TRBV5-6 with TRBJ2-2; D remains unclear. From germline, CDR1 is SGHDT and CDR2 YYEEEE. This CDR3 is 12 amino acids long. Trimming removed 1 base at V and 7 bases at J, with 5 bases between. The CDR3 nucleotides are TGTGCCAGCAGCTTGTTTCGCGGGGAGCTGTTTTTT. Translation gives CASSLFRGELFF.

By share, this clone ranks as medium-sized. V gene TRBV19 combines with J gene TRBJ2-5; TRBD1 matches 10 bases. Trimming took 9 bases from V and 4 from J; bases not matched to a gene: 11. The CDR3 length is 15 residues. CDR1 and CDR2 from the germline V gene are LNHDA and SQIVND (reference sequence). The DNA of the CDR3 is TGTGCCAGCAACCCTGGGACAGGGGTTTTAGAGACCCAGTACTTC. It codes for CASNPGTGVLETQYF.

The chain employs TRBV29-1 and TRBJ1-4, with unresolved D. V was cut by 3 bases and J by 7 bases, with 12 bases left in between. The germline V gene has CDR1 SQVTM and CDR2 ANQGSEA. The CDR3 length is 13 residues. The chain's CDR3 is CSVDGTVGEKLFF. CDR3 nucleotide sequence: TGCAGCGTTGACGGCACAGTTGGTGAAAAACTGTTTTTT.

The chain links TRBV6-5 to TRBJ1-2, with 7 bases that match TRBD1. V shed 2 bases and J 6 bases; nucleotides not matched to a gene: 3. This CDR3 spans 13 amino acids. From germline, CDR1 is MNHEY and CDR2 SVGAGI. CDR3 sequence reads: CASSYRTGHGYTF. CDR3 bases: TGTGCCAGCAGTTACCGGACAGGCCATGGCTACACCTTC.

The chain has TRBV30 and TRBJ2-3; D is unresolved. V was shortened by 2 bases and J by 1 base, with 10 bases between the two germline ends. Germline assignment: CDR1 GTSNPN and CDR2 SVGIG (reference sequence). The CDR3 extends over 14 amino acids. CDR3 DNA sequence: TGTGCCTGGAGTAGGTTCGAGGGCACAGATACGCAGTATTTT. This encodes CAWSRFEGTDTQYF. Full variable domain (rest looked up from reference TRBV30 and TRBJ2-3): SQTIHQWPATLVQPVGSPLSLECTVEGTSNPNLYWYRQAAGRGLQLLFYSVGIGQISSEVPQNLSASRPQDRQFILSSKKLLLSDSGFYLCAWSRFEGTDTQYFGPGTRLTVL.

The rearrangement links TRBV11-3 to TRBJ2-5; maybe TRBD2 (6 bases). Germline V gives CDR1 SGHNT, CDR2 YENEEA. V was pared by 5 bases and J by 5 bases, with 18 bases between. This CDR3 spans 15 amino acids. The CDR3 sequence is CASSRRSGLEETQYF. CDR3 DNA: TGTGCCAGCAGCCGTAGATCGGGACTCGAGGAGACCCAGTACTTC.

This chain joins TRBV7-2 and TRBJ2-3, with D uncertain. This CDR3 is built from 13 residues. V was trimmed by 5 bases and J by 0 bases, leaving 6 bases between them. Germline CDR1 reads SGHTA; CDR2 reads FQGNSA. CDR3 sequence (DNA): TGTGCCAGCAGCGCCCAGAGCACAGATACGCAGTATTTT. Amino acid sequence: CASSAQSTDTQYF.

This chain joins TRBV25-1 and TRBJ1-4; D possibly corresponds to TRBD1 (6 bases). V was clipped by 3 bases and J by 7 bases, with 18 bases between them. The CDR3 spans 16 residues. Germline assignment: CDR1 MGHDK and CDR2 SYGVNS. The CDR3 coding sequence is TGTGCCAGCAGTGACAACCAAAGGGGGTTGGGTGAAAAACTGTTTTTT. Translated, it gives CASSDNQRGLGEKLFF.

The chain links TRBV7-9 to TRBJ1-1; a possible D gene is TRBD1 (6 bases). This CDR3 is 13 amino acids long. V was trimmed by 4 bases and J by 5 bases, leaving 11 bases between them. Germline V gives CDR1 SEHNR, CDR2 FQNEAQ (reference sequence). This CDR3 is CASSSEGGTEAFF. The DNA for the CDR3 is TGTGCCAGCAGCTCGGAGGGGGGGACTGAAGCTTTCTTT.

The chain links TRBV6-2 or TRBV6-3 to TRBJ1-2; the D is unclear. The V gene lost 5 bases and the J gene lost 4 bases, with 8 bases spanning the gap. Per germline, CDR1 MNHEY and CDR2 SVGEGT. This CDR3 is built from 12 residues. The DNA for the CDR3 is TGTGCCAGCAGTGGAAGGACCTATGGCTACACCTTC. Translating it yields CASSGRTYGYTF.

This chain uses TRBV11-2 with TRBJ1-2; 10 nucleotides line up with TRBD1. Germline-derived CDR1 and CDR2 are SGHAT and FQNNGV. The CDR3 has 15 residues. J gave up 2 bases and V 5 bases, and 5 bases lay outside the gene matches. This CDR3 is CASSKDRGQNYGYTF. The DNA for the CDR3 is TGTGCCAGCAGCAAAGACAGGGGGCAAAACTATGGCTACACCTTC.

CDR3 residues: CASSPILAGVNEQFF. CDR3 nucleotides: TGTGCCAGCAGCCCCATCCTAGCGGGGGTGAATGAGCAGTTCTTC. J is TRBJ2-1 and V is TRBV3-1 (or the pseudogene TRBV3-2); TRBD2 matches at 10 bases. Germline loops: CDR1 LGHDT, CDR2 YNNKEL (reference sequence). Trimming cost V 4 bases and J 7 bases; bases outside gene matches: 7. This CDR3 has 15 residues.

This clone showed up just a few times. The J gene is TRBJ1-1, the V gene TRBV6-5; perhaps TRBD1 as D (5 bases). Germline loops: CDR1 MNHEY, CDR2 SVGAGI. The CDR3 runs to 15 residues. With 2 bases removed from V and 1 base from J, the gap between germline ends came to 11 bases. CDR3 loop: CASSYRGRENTEAFF. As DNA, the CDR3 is TGTGCCAGCAGTTACCGGGGGAGAGAGAACACTGAAGCTTTCTTT.

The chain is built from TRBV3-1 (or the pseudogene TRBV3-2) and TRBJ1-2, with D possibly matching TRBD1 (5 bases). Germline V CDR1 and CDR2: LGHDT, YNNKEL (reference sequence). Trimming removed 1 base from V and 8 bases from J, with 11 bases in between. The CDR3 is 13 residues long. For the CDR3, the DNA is TGTGCCAGCAGCCAAGTGGGGCCCGGCGGCTACACCTTC. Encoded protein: CASSQVGPGGYTF.